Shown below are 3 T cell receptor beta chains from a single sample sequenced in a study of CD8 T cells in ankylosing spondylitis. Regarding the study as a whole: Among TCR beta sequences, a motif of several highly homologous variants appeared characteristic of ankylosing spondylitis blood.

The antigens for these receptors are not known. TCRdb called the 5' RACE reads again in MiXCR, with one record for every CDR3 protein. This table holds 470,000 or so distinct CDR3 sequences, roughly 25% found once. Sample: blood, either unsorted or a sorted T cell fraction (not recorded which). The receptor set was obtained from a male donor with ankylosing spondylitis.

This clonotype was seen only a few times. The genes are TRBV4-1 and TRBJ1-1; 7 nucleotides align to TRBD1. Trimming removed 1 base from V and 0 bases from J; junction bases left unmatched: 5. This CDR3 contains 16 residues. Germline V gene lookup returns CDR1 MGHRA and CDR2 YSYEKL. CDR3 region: CASSQAMGQMNTEAFF. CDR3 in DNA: TGCGCCAGCAGCCAAGCAATGGGACAGATGAACACTGAAGCTTTCTTT.

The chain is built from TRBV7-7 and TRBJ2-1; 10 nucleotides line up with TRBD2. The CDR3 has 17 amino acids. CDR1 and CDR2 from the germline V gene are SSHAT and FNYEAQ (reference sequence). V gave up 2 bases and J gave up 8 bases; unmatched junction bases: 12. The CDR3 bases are TGTGCCAGCAGCTTACGGCTAGCGGGAGCCTTTAACGATGAGCAGTTCTTC. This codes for CASSLRLAGAFNDEQFF.

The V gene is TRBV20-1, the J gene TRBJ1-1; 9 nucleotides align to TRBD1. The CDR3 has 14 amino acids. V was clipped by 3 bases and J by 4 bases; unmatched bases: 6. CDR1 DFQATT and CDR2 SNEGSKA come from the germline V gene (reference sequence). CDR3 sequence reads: CSASSGQGGTEAFF. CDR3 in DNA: TGCAGTGCTAGCTCGGGACAGGGTGGCACTGAAGCTTTCTTT.